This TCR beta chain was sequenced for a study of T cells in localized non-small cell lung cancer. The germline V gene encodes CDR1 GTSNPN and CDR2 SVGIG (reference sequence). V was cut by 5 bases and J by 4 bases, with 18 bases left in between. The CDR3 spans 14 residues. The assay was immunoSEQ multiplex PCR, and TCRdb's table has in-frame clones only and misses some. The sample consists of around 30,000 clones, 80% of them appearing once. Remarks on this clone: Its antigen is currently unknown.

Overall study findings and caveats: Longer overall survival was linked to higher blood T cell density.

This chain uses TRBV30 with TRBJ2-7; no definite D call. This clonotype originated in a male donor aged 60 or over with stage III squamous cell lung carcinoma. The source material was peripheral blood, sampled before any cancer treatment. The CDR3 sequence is CAWGNGPGFYEQYF. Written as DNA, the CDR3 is TGTGCCTGGGGGAACGGGCCCGGTTTTTACGAGCAGTACTTC. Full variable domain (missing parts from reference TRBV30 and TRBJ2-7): SQTIHQWPATLVQPVGSPLSLECTVEGTSNPNLYWYRQAAGRGLQLLFYSVGIGQISSEVPQNLSASRPQDRQFILSSKKLLLSDSGFYLCAWGNGPGFYEQYFGPGTRLTVT.